Described below is a single T cell receptor (beta chain) sequence and its context. The data are from a study of T cell responses to AZD1222 COVID-19 vaccine. Profiling relied on immunoSEQ multiplex PCR, and the TCRdb table lists in-frame clones only, not all of them. This table holds some 180,000 clones, more than 80% found once. CDR1 and CDR2 from the germline V gene are MNHEY and SMNVEV (reference sequence). This CDR3 has 19 residues. V was pared by 2 bases and J by 4 bases, with 12 bases of the junction left unmatched. The specimen comprised peripheral blood, sampled on day 0 of AZD1222 vaccination. The TCR originated in an adult in good health. J is TRBJ1-6 and V is TRBV27, with 9 bases matching TRBD1. The CDR3 is CASSLAGQGRAEYNSPLHF. In nucleotides, the CDR3 is TGTGCCAGCAGTTTAGCGGGACAGGGCCGCGCGGAATATAATTCACCCCTCCACTTT.